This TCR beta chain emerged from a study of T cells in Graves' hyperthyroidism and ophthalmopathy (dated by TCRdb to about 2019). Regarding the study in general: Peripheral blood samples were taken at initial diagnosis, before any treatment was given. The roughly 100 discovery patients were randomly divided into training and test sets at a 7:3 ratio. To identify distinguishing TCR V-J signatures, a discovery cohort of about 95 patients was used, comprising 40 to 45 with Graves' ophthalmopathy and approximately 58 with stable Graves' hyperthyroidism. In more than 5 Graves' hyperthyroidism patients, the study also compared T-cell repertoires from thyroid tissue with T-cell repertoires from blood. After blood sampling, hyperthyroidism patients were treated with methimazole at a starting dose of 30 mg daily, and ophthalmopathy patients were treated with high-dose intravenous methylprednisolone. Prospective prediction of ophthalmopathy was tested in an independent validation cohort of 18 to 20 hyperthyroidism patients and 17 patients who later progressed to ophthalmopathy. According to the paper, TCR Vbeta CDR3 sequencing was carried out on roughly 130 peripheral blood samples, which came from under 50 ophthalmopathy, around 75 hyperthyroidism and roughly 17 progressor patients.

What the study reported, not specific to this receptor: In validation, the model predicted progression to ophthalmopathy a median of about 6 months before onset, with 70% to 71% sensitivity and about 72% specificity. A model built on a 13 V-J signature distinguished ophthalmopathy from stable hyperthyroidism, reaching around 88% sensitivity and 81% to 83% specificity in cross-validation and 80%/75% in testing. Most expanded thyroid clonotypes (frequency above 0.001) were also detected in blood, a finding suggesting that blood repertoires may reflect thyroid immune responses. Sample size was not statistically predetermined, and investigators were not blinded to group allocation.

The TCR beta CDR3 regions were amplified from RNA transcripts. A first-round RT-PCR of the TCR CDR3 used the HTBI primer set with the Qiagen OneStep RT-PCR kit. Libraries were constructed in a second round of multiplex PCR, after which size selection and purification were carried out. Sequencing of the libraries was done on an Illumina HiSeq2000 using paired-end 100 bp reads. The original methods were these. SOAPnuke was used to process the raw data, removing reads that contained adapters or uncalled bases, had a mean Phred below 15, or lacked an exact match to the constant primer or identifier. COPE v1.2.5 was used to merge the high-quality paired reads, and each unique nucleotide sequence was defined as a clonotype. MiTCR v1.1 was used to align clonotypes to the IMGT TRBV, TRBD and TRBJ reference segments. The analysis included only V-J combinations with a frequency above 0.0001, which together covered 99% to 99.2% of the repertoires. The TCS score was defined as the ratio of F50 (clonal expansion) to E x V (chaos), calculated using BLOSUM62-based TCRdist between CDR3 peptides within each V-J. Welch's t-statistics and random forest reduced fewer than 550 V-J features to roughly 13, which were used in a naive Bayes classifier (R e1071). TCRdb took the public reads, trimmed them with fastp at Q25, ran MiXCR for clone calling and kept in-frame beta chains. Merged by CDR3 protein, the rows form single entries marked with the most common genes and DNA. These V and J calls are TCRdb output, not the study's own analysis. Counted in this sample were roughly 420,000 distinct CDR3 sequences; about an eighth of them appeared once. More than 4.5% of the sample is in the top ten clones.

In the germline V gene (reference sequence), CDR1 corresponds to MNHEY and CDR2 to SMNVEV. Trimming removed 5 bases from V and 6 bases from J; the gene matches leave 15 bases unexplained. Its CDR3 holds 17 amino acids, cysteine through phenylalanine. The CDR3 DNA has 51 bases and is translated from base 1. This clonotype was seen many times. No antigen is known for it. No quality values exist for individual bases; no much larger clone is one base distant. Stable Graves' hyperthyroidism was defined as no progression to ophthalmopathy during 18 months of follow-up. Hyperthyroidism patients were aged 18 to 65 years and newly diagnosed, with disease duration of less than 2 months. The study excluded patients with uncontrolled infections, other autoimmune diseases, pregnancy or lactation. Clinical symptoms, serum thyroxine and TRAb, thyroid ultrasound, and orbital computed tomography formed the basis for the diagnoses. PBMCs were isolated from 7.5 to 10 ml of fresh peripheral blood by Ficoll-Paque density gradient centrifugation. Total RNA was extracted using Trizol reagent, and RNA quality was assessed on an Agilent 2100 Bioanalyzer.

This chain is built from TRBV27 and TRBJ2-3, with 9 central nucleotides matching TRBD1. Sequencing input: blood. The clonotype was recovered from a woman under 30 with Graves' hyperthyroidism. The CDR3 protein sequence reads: CASSATLGQGYGDTQYF. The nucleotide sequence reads TGTGCCAGCAGTGCAACCCTCGGACAGGGGTATGGGGATACGCAGTATTTT.